This entry concerns a single T cell receptor beta chain. Antigen specificity is unknown. Measured with immunoSEQ multiplex PCR; TCRdb has only the in-frame clones, and not every one. Of approximately 200,000 clones in the sample, 75% to 85% were seen once. This record comes from a study of cytomegalovirus exposure and HLA in healthy donors. Study-level findings and limits: In vitro testing confirmed a few CMV-associated chains as specific for CMV antigens. Reports credit the classifier with highly specific, highly sensitive diagnosis of cytomegalovirus status. There were 150 or so TCR beta chains listed as cytomegalovirus-associated. While the bulk of TCR sequences proved rare, some public TCRs turned up in many donors.

Sequenced input: PBMCs. The sequence came from a woman under 40 in good health and CMV-seropositive.

The CDR3 DNA follows: TGCGCCAGCAGCTTAGACACAGCGGGGGGGAGCTCCTACGAGCAGTACTTC. This gives the protein CASSLDTAGGSSYEQYF. The chain employs TRBV5-1 and TRBJ2-7, with 10 bases matching TRBD2. Germline V lookup: CDR1 SGHRS, CDR2 YFSETQ. CDR3 length equals 17 residues. Trimming removed 2 bases from V and 0 bases from J; junction bases left unmatched: 8.